Below are 16 T cell receptor beta chains sequenced from a single sample in a study of vaccination and CD4 T cells after COVID-19 (dated by TCRdb to between 2021 and 2022). The library was prepared using PCR. Sequencing relied on an Illumina iSeq 100. At the Johns Hopkins FTIC core, DNA from the cultured CD4+ T cells underwent TCR sequencing with the Oncomine TCR Beta short-read assay. TCRdb trimmed the raw reads at Q25, called clones with MiXCR and kept productive beta chains. Rows merge per CDR3 protein into single entries with the most common DNA and genes. For this sample the table gives over 10,000 distinct CDR3 sequences, of which 30% to 35% were detected only once. The ten most abundant clones make up approximately 35% of the sample. The treatment or condition label of this sample denotes: approximately 10-day PBMC culture with coronavirus spike peptide pools or control peptides (ViraFEST assay).

These receptors have no identified antigens. Sequences were derived from CD4+ T cells from blood, cultured in vitro, sampled before SARS-CoV-2 vaccination. These TCRs come from a human donor who received a COVID-19 vaccine.

The rearrangement uses TRBV25-1 and TRBJ1-4; D is unresolved. The germline gives CDR1 MGHDK, CDR2 SYGVNS. The CDR3 is 15 residues long. Trimming removed 1 base from V and 0 bases from J, with 6 bases in between. The CDR3 protein is CASSEFRATNEKLFF. DNA of the CDR3: TGTGCCAGCAGTGAATTTCGTGCAACTAATGAAAAACTGTTTTTT.

In its sample, this clonotype was seen a few times. In DNA form, the CDR3 reads TGCAGTGCTAGAGACCCAACCGGACAGGGAACTGGAAACACCATATATTTT. Protein product: CSARDPTGQGTGNTIYF. This chain joins TRBV20-1 and TRBJ1-3; 8 positions agree with TRBD1. The CDR3 is 17 amino acids. The junction had 9 bases not matched to a gene; V was cut back by 0 bases and J by 2 bases. Germline V CDR1 and CDR2: DFQATT, SNEGSKA (reference sequence).

This chain uses TRBV7-2 with TRBJ1-6, with D tentatively TRBD1 (5 bases). Between the trimmed V and J ends, which lost 5 bases and 0 bases, there was a span of 11 bases. Germline CDR1 is SGHTA and CDR2 is FQGNSA. This CDR3 is built from 16 residues. The DNA of the CDR3 is TGTGCCAGCAGCCCTCGACAGAGCTCCTATAATTCACCCCTCCACTTT. Its translation: CASSPRQSSYNSPLHF.

This clonotype turned up a few times. CDR3 sequence: CASSLGSGGGIRGTDTQYF. CDR3 DNA: TGTGCCAGCAGCTTGGGAAGCGGGGGGGGAATTCGCGGCACAGATACGCAGTATTTT. The V and J genes are TRBV5-4 and TRBJ2-3; 10 nucleotides agree with TRBD2. Germline loops: CDR1 SGHNT, CDR2 YYREEE (reference sequence). This CDR3 is built from 19 residues. V trimming: 0 bases; J trimming: 1 base; junction bases outside the gene matches: 11.

By frequency in the sample, this clonotype is medium-sized. The chain joins TRBV30 to TRBJ1-6; D ambiguous. This CDR3 is 11 amino acids long. Looked up from germline, CDR1 is GTSNPN and CDR2 is SVGIG (reference sequence). V lost 5 bases and J 6 bases, leaving 5 bases between the germline ends. CDR3 protein: CAWGRNSPLHF. The CDR3 DNA reads TGTGCCTGGGGCCGTAATTCACCCCTCCACTTT.

The J gene is TRBJ1-6, the V gene TRBV6-2 or TRBV6-3, with D possibly matching TRBD1 (5 bases). From germline, CDR1 is MNHEY and CDR2 SVGEGT. The germline V and J ends were trimmed by 0 bases and 9 bases, with 15 bases remaining between them. The CDR3 runs to 16 residues. The CDR3: CASSYSGPSRGSPLHF. CDR3 DNA: TGTGCCAGCAGTTACTCGGGACCATCGCGTGGTTCACCCCTCCACTTT.

This clonotype was observed a few times. The chain links TRBV7-9 to TRBJ2-7; 9 bases match TRBD1. This CDR3 contains 19 residues. J gave up 0 bases and V 0 bases, and 12 bases lay outside the gene matches. The V gene's germline CDR1 is SEHNR and CDR2 FQNEAQ (reference sequence). CDR3 region: CASSLARGQGPSFSYEQYF. The CDR3 DNA reads as TGTGCCAGCAGCTTAGCGAGGGGACAGGGTCCCTCCTTCTCCTACGAGCAGTACTTC. Supplemented by reference TRBV7-9 and TRBJ2-7, the full variable domain reads DTGVSQNPRHKITKRGQNVTFRCDPISEHNRLYWYRQTLGQGPEFLTYFQNEAQLEKSRLLSDRFSAERPKGSFSTLEIQRTEQGDSAMYLCASSLARGQGPSFSYEQYFGPGTRLTVT.

The chain links TRBV5-1 to TRBJ2-2; D is undetermined. V was pared by 1 base and J by 0 bases, with 7 bases between. The CDR3 runs to 15 residues. From germline, CDR1 is SGHRS and CDR2 YFSETQ. The CDR3 sequence: CASSLPYSNTGELFF. The CDR3 nucleotides read TGCGCCAGCAGCTTGCCCTACTCGAACACCGGGGAGCTGTTTTTT.

This clonotype was seen only a few times. This sequence joins TRBV10-1 and TRBJ2-3, with D possibly being TRBD2 (6 bases). Trimming pared 2 bases from V and 6 bases from J, leaving 9 bases between. Germline V lookup: CDR1 WNHNN, CDR2 SYGVQD (reference sequence). This CDR3 is built from 13 residues. The CDR3 DNA reads as TGCGCCAGCAGTGAGGGGACTCCCGATACGCAGTATTTT. Protein product: CASSEGTPDTQYF.

The chain employs TRBV10-3 and TRBJ2-3; 10 nucleotides match TRBD1. The V segment lost 10 bases and the J segment 5 bases; nucleotides outside the gene matches: 9. From germline, CDR1 is ENHRY and CDR2 SYGVKD. The CDR3 spans 14 residues. This CDR3 is CATKPGQGRDTQYF. DNA of the CDR3: TGTGCCACGAAACCGGGACAGGGGAGAGATACGCAGTATTTT.

This clonotype is large in the sample. The CDR3 is CASCPILTNEKLFF. In nucleotides, the CDR3 is TGTGCCAGTTGCCCGATTCTCACTAATGAAAAACTGTTTTTT. V usage is TRBV6-1 and J usage is TRBJ1-4, with D unresolved. The CDR3 spans 14 residues. V was trimmed by 9 bases and J by 2 bases, leaving 13 bases between them. From germline, CDR1 is MNHNS and CDR2 SASEGT.

In its sample, this clonotype was seen a few times. V usage is TRBV18 and J usage is TRBJ1-2; D possibly corresponds to TRBD1 (5 bases). CDR3 size: 14 residues. Germline V lookup: CDR1 KGHSH, CDR2 LQKENI. V was trimmed by 2 bases and J by 4 bases, leaving 11 bases between them. The DNA for the CDR3 is TGTGCCAGCTCACCATCAGCGAGGGGCTATGGCTACACCTTC. It codes for CASSPSARGYGYTF.

CDR3 sequence reads: CASGLIGPGAYEQYF. Here the CDR3 DNA reads TGTGCTAGTGGTTTGATTGGGCCAGGCGCCTACGAGCAGTACTTC. This sequence joins TRBV12-5 and TRBJ2-7; D unresolved. The CDR3 contains 15 residues. Trimming left V 2 bases short and J 2 bases short, with 13 bases between. Germline CDR1 LGHNT, CDR2 FRNRAP.

This clonotype was seen a few times. V gene TRBV24-1 combines with J gene TRBJ2-5; the match to TRBD1 covers 8 bases. V shed 3 bases and J 2 bases; nucleotides not matched to a gene: 4. The CDR3 is 15 amino acids. Per germline, CDR1 KGHDR and CDR2 SFDVKD. The CDR3 sequence is CATSDETGEQETQYF. CDR3 DNA sequence: TGTGCCACCAGTGATGAGACAGGGGAACAAGAGACCCAGTACTTC.

This clonotype was recorded a few times. The chain couples TRBV12-5 to TRBJ1-1; D call uncertain. Germline assignment: CDR1 LGHNT and CDR2 FRNRAP. The CDR3 extends over 14 amino acids. V shed 4 bases and J shed 0 bases, with 9 bases lying between them. The CDR3, as DNA: TGTGCTAGTGGTTCCGTGTATCTGAACACTGAAGCTTTCTTT. Its protein product is CASGSVYLNTEAFF.

As to this clonotype: A junction end diverges from the germline sequence, so it may reflect a read error. The chain joins TRBV6-1 to TRBJ1-1; 7 bases match TRBD1. Germline V gene sequence: CDR1 MNHNS, CDR2 SASEGT. This CDR3 region has 10 residues. CDR3 DNA sequence: TGTGCCAGCGGTGACAGGGTAGCTTTCTTT. Translation gives CASGDRVAFF.